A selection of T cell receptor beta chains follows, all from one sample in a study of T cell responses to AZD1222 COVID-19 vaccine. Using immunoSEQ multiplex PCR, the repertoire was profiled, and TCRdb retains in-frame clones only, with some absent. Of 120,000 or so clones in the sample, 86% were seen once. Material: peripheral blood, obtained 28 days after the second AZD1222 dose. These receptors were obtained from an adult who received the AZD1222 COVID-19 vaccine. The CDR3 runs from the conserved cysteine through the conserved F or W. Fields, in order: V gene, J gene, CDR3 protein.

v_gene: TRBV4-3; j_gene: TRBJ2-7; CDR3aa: CASSSGTGDPYEQYF
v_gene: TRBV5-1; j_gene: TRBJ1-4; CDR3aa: CASSPWGATNEKLFF
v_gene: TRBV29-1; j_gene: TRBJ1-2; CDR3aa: CSAGEGAYGYTF
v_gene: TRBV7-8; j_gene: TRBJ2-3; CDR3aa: CASSLAWGQGTDTQYF
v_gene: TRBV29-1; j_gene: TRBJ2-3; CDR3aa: CSVETNTDTQYF
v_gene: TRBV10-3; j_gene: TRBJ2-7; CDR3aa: CAISAWDSAAGVSFEQYF
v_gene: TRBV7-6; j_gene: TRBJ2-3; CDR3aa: CASSFDGMGTDTQYF
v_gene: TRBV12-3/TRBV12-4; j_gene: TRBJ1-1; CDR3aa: CASRTKGEAFF
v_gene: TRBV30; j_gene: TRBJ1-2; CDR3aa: CAWKQGARAYGYTF
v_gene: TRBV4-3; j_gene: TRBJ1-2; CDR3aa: CASSQDPGTVYGYTF
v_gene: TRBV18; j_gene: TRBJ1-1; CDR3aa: CASSPAWTEVGTEAFF
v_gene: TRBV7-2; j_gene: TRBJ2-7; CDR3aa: CASSWDRVYEQYF
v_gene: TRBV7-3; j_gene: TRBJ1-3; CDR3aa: CASSVGGAGNTIYF
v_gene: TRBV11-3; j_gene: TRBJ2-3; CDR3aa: CASSLGGVSTDTQYF
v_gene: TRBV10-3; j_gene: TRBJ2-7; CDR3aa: CAISDDRSYEQYF
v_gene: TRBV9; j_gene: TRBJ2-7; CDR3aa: CASSAMDGPYEQYF
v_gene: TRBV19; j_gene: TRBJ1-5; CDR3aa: CASSMGTRQGAGQPQHF
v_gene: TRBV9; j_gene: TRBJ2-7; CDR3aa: CASSAHRNFEYEQYF
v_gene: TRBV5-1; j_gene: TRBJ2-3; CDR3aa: CASSSVMGGTDTQYF
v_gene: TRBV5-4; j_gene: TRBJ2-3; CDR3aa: CASSLGLAGGTDTQYF
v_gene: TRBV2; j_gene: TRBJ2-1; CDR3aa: CASIGAGPYNEQFF
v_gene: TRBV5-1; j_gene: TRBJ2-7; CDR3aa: CASSLQTVSYEQYF
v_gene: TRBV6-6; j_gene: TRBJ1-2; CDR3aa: CASSYFPVNYGYTF
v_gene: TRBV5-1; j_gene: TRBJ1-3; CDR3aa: CASSLTGVSGNTIYF
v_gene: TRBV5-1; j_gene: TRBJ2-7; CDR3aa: CASSLSSPGAISYEQYF
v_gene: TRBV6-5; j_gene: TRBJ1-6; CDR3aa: CASTRQGQYNSPLHF
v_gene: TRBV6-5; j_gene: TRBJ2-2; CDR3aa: CASSDTGELFF
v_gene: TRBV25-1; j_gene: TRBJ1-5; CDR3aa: CASRCGVFHSNQPQHF
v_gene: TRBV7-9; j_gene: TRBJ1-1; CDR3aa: CASSLTTANTEAFF
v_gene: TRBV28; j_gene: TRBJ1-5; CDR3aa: CASSHRDGNQPQHF
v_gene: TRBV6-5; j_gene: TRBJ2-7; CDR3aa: CASSPGTVTYEQYF
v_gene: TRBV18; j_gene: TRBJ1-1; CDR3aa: CASSLNVGSGGTEAFF
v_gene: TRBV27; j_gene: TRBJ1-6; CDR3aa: CASSLSSTDNSPLHF
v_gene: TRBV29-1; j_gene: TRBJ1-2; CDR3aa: CSVEVYRPYYGYTF
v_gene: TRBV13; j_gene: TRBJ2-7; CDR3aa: CASSLDGTGAQPYEQYF
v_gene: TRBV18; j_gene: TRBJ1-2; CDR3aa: CASSNTDRVDGYTF
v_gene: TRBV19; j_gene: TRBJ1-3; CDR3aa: CASSRGHRGNTIYF
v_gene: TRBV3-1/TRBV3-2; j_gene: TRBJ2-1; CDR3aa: CASANGGSYNEQFF
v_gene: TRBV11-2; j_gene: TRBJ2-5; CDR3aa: CASSFGSAGETQYF
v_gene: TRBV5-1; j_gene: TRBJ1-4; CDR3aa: CASCRGLSNEKLFF
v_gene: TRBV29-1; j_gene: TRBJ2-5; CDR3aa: CSVVISGRLETQYF